This is a list of T cell receptor beta chains from one sample in a study of Graves' ophthalmopathy and Graves' hyperthyroidism. Via MiXCR, TCRdb re-called the multiplex PCR reads, giving one row per CDR3 protein. The sample includes over 500,000 distinct CDR3 sequences, roughly 20% of them seen just once. The sequencing input was peripheral blood. The receptors here all came from a woman between 18 and 30 years old with stable Graves' hyperthyroidism. Some clones in this sample may be carry-over from other donors' samples. Each CDR3 is given with its conserved first and last residue. A D gene is named only where the DNA matches it firmly. Size is stated for part of the rows, as once, few or many counts, or as a class when the clone is expanded.

TRBJ2-7	TRBV2	once	TRBD2	CASHKRGGYEQYF	TGTGCCAGTCATAAGCGGGGGGGCTACGAGCAGTACTTC
TRBJ1-5	TRBV20-1	many	NA	CSARQGRGQPQHF	TGCAGTGCTAGACAGGGGCGAGGTCAGCCCCAGCATTTT
TRBJ2-7	TRBV20-1	NA	NA	CSAEPQREAGQYF	TGCAGTGCGGAACCACAAAGGGAAGCTGGGCAGTACTTC
TRBJ2-5	TRBV27	NA	TRBD1	CASSKLGQGFQETQYF	TGTGCCAGCAGTAAACTGGGACAGGGGTTTCAAGAGACCCAGTACTTC
TRBJ2-5	TRBV3-1	many	NA	CASSLSLLGTQYF	TGTGCCAGCAGCCTTTCCCTCCTGGGGACCCAGTACTTC
TRBJ1-1	TRBV19	few	TRBD1	CASSIGLGTAENTEAFF	TGTGCCAGTAGTATTGGGTTAGGGACAGCTGAGAACACTGAAGCTTTCTTT
TRBJ1-1	TRBV5-1	many	TRBD1	CASSLDRGKNTEAFF	TGCGCCAGCAGCTTGGACAGGGGTAAGAACACTGAAGCTTTCTTT
TRBJ2-7	TRBV11-2	NA	TRBD2	CASSRGGRYEQYF	TGTGCCAGCAGCCGGGGGGGGCGCTACGAGCAGTACTTC
TRBJ2-4	TRBV6-1	NA	NA	CASSDRYLDIQYF	TGTGCCAGCAGTGACAGGTACCTGGACATTCAGTACTTC
TRBJ1-6	TRBV28	many	NA	CASRGTGTHNSPLHF	TGTGCCAGCAGGGGGACCGGGACCCATAATTCACCCCTCCACTTT
TRBJ2-5	TRBV15	many	NA	CATSRVGGAETQYF	TGTGCCACCAGCAGAGTCGGAGGGGCGGAGACCCAGTACTTC
TRBJ1-2	TRBV18	NA	TRBD1	CASSPPGQIDYGYTF	TGTGCCAGCTCACCTCCGGGACAGATAGACTATGGCTACACCTTC
TRBJ2-7	TRBV29-1	few	NA	CSVEDTLYEQYF	TGCAGCGTTGAGGACACCCTCTACGAGCAGTACTTC
TRBJ1-6	TRBV12-3/TRBV12-4	NA	NA	CASSFDRTNSPLHF	TGTGCCAGCAGTTTTGACCGAACGAATTCACCCCTCCACTTT
TRBJ1-5	TRBV5-1	many	NA	CARDPADF	TGCGCCAGGGACCCAGCGGATTTT
TRBJ1-5	TRBV6-2/TRBV6-3	many	NA	CASQEGYQPQHF	TGTGCCAGCCAAGAGGGATATCAGCCCCAGCATTTT
TRBJ1-2	TRBV12-3/TRBV12-4	NA	NA	CASSSRQGLLYGYTF	TGTGCCAGCAGCTCGCGTCAGGGACTCCTCTATGGCTACACCTTC
TRBJ1-1	TRBV5-8	many	NA	CASSRTHRVPEAFF	TGTGCCAGCAGCCGGACCCATCGGGTGCCTGAAGCTTTCTTT
TRBJ1-6	TRBV6-5	few	NA	CASSYSTAYNSPLHF	TGTGCCAGCAGTTACTCGACAGCTTATAATTCACCCCTCCACTTT
TRBJ2-5	TRBV27	once	TRBD2	CASNPTGTSGAETQYF	TGTGCCAGCAACCCGACCGGGACTAGCGGGGCTGAGACCCAGTACTTC
TRBJ2-5	TRBV29-1	many	TRBD1	CSVTGAGETQYF	TGCAGCGTTACAGGGGCCGGAGAGACCCAGTACTTC
TRBJ1-6	TRBV5-1	many	NA	CASSLAREPDNSPLHF	TGCGCCAGCAGCTTGGCCAGGGAACCCGATAATTCACCCCTCCACTTT
TRBJ1-2	TRBV30	few	TRBD1	CAWTRPGQRSYGYTF	TGTGCCTGGACAAGACCGGGACAGCGTTCCTATGGCTACACCTTC
TRBJ1-6	TRBV7-9	NA	TRBD1	CASRAGTGDFTLHF	TGTGCCAGCAGGGCCGGGACAGGGGATTTCACCCTCCACTTT
TRBJ1-1	TRBV10-3	NA	TRBD1	CAITVTGVTTEAFF	TGTGCCATCACCGTGACAGGGGTGACCACTGAAGCTTTCTTT
TRBJ2-7	TRBV12-3/TRBV12-4	many	NA	CASSFNRGEQYF	TGTGCCAGCAGCTTTAATCGAGGAGAGCAGTACTTC
TRBJ2-4	TRBV10-3	few	TRBD1	CASTSGDREKGGKNIQYF	TGTGCCTCTACGAGTGGGGACAGGGAAAAAGGGGGCAAAAACATTCAGTACTTC
TRBJ1-5	TRBV28	many	NA	CASITTGGVQPQHF	TGTGCCAGCATCACAACGGGAGGCGTTCAGCCCCAGCATTTT
TRBJ2-7	TRBV6-1	NA	NA	CASKASPYEQYF	TGTGCCAGCAAGGCCTCCCCCTACGAGCAGTACTTC
TRBJ1-5	TRBV6-1	NA	NA	CASTSGTVNQPQHF	TGTGCCAGCACGTCCGGGACTGTCAATCAGCCCCAGCATTTT
TRBJ1-2	TRBV30	many	NA	CAWGGGAFGYGYTF	TGTGCCTGGGGAGGGGGGGCGTTTGGCTATGGCTACACCTTC
TRBJ1-5	TRBV12-3/TRBV12-4	many	TRBD1	CASSQGGASGNQPQHF	TGTGCCAGCAGTCAGGGGGGGGCTTCGGGCAATCAGCCCCAGCATTTT
TRBJ2-7	TRBV9	many	NA	CASSVRWDTGENYEQYF	TGTGCCAGCAGCGTAAGGTGGGACACCGGTGAAAACTACGAGCAGTACTTC
TRBJ2-7	TRBV12-3/TRBV12-4	NA	NA	CASSYGVSGEQYF	TGTGCCAGCAGCTACGGTGTGTCCGGCGAGCAGTACTTC
TRBJ2-7	TRBV7-2	many	NA	CASSPRAGNEQYF	TGTGCCAGCAGCCCCAGGGCGGGGAACGAGCAGTACTTC
TRBJ1-1	TRBV6-5	few	TRBD1	CASSYRGPTVRTEAFF	TGTGCCAGCAGTTATAGGGGGCCCACAGTCCGAACTGAAGCTTTCTTT
TRBJ1-1	TRBV29-1	many	NA	CSVGVNTEAFF	TGCAGCGTTGGGGTGAACACTGAAGCTTTCTTT
TRBJ1-2	TRBV6-8	many	NA	CASPTGFYGYTF	TGTGCCAGCCCCACAGGGTTTTATGGCTACACCTTC
TRBJ1-6	TRBV6-1	few	TRBD1	CASSDPGQARNSPLHF	TGTGCCAGCAGCGATCCCGGACAGGCTAGAAATTCACCCCTCCACTTT
TRBJ1-1	TRBV19	NA	NA	CASSMSTGHPEAFF	TGTGCCAGTAGTATGTCGACAGGACATCCTGAAGCTTTCTTT
TRBJ2-2	TRBV6-1	many	NA	CASSPRGVGATGELFF	TGTGCCAGCAGTCCGCGAGGGGTGGGGGCGACCGGGGAGCTGTTTTTT
TRBJ2-7	TRBV6-1	NA	TRBD1	CASSEAAGQGGEQYF	TGTGCCAGCAGTGAAGCGGCAGGACAGGGAGGCGAGCAGTACTTC
TRBJ2-7	TRBV6-1	few	NA	CASSGPGQQYF	TGTGCCAGCAGTGGACCGGGACAGCAGTACTTC
TRBJ2-5	TRBV15	many	NA	CATSRQGSGETQYF	TGTGCCACCAGCAGACAGGGATCGGGAGAGACCCAGTACTTC
TRBJ2-7	TRBV15	many	NA	CATSRDKTTRHF	TGTGCCACCAGCAGAGATAAAACAACGAGACACTTC
TRBJ2-2	TRBV19	NA	TRBD2	CASSNILAGVLGELFF	TGTGCCAGTAGCAATATACTAGCGGGAGTGCTCGGGGAGCTGTTTTTT
TRBJ1-6	TRBV6-4	many	TRBD1	CASRRIWRDRGRIVNSPLHF	TGTGCCAGCAGACGCATATGGCGGGACAGGGGGCGGATTGTGAATTCACCCCTCCACTTT
TRBJ2-7	TRBV20-1	many	TRBD1	CSARVRGRSYEQYF	TGCAGTGCTAGAGTTAGGGGGCGCTCCTACGAGCAGTACTTC
TRBJ1-1	TRBV6-1	few	NA	CASTPAGGAGNTEAFF	TGTGCCAGCACCCCTGCTGGGGGCGCTGGGAACACTGAAGCTTTCTTT
TRBJ2-5	TRBV4-1	many	NA	CASSPTRAGEETQYF	TGCGCCAGCAGCCCCACTCGGGCAGGAGAAGAGACCCAGTACTTC
TRBJ1-3	TRBV20-1	many	NA	CSARDLGGAKGNTIYF	TGCAGTGCTAGAGATCTGGGGGGCGCGAAAGGAAACACCATATATTTT
TRBJ2-5	TRBV27	NA	NA	CASSLRQGYIQETQYF	TGTGCCAGCAGTTTGCGGCAGGGGTACATTCAAGAGACCCAGTACTTC
TRBJ1-5	TRBV11-2	many	NA	CASSLDSYNQPQHF	TGTGCCAGCAGCTTGGACAGCTACAATCAGCCCCAGCATTTT
TRBJ2-1	TRBV7-2	NA	NA	CASRLGFDEQFF	TGTGCCAGCAGACTGGGGTTCGATGAGCAGTTCTTC
TRBJ1-2	TRBV6-5	many	NA	CASSYYGFNGYTF	TGTGCCAGCAGTTACTACGGATTTAATGGCTACACCTTC
TRBJ1-3	TRBV7-2	many	TRBD1	CASSLRDRPENTIYF	TGTGCCAGCAGCTTACGGGACAGGCCGGAAAACACCATATATTTT
TRBJ2-7	TRBV6-5	many	NA	CASSYSTGSDYEQYF	TGTGCCAGCAGTTACTCGACAGGTTCCGACTACGAGCAGTACTTC